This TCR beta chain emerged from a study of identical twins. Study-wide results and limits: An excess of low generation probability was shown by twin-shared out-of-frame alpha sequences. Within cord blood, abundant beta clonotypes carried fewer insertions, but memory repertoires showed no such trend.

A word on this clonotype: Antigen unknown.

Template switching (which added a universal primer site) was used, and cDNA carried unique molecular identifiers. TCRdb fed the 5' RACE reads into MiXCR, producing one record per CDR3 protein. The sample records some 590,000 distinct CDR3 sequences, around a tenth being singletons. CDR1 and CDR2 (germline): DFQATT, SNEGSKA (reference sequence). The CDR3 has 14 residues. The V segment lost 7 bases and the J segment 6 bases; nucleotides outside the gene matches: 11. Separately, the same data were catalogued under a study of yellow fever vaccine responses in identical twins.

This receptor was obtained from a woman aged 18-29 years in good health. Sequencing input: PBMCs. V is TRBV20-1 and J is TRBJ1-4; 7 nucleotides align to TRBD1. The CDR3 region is CSVGQAQVDEKLFF. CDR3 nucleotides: TGCAGTGTCGGACAGGCCCAAGTAGATGAAAAACTGTTTTTT.